This T cell receptor (beta chain) was sequenced during a study of T cells in tumors and immune-related adverse events. V lost 5 bases and J lost 6, with 10 bases in between. The CDR3 loop spans 13 amino acids. The germline CDR1 and CDR2 sequences are SGHTA and FQGNSA. Only in-frame clones appear in the TCRdb table, and some are missing; sequencing was by immunoSEQ multiplex PCR. The sample contains more than 20,000 clones, around 90% of which appear only once. This sequence originates from a female donor with metastatic renal cell carcinoma. The starting material was lymph node tissue, obtained from a patient treated with anti-PD-1 therapy. The chain combines TRBV7-2 with TRBJ1-4; no reliable D call. The CDR3 bases are TGTGCCAGCAGCCCCAACCCCTATGAAAAACTGTTTTTT. Translated: CASSPNPYEKLFF.